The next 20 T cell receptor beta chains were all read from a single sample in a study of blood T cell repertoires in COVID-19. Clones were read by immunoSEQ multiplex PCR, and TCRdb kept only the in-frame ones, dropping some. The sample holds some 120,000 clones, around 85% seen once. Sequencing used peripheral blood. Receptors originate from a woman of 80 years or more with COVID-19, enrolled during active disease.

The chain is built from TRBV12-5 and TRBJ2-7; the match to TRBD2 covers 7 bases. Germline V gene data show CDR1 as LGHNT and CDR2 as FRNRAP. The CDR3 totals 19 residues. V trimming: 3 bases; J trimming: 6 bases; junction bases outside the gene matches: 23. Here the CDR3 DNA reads TGTGCTAGTGGTTTTCTTCCCCTCGGGCGGGAGACCCTAGGTGGCGAGCAGTACTTC. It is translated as CASGFLPLGRETLGGEQYF.

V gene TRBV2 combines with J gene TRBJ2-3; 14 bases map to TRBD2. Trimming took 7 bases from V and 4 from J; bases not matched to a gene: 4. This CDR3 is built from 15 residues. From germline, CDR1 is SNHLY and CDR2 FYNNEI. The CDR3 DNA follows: TGTGCCAGCAATATGGGACTAGCGGGGGCAGATACGCAGTATTTT. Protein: CASNMGLAGADTQYF.

The CDR3 DNA follows: TGTGCCAGCAGCTTAGCGGGAGTGGCCGGGGAGCTGTTTTTT. Its translation: CASSLAGVAGELFF. This chain uses TRBV7-3 with TRBJ2-2, with 7 nucleotides matching TRBD2. V shed 2 bases and J 6 bases; nucleotides not matched to a gene: 3. CDR3 size: 14 residues. Germline V lookup: CDR1 SGHTA, CDR2 FQGTGA.

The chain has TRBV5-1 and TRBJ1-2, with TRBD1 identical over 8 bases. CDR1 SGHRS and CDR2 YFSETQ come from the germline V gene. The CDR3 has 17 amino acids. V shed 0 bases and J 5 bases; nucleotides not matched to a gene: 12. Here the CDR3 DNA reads TGCGCCAGCAGCTTGGTCTCGACAGGGGACAAACCTTATGGCTACACCTTC. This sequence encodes CASSLVSTGDKPYGYTF.

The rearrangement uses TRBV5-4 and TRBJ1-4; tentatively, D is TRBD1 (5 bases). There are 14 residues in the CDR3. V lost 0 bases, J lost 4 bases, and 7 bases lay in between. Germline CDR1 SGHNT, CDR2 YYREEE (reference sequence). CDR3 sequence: CASSLGQLNEKLFF. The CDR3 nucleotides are TGTGCCAGCAGCTTGGGACAGCTTAATGAAAAACTGTTTTTT.

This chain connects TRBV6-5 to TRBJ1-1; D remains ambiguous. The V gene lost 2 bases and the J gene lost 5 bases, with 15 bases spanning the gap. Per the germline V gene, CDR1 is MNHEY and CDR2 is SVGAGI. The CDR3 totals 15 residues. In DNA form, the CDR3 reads TGTGCCAGCAGTTACCCCCGACTAGGGAAAACTGAAGCTTTCTTT. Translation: CASSYPRLGKTEAFF.

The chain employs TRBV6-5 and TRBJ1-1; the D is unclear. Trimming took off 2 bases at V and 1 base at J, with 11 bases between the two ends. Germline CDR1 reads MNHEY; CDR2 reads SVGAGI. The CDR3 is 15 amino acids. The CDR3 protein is CASSYGGERNTEAFF. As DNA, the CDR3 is TGTGCCAGCAGTTACGGCGGGGAAAGGAACACTGAAGCTTTCTTT.

CDR3 sequence: CAPRERERVCVGNEQYF. The CDR3 bases are TGTGCCCCCAGGGAACGGGAGCGAGTTTGTGTTGGGAACGAGCAGTACTTC. J is TRBJ2-7 and V is TRBV21-1; TRBD2, the table's D call, was not compared with the DNA. TRBV21-1 is described as a pseudogene. The CDR3 runs 17 residues.

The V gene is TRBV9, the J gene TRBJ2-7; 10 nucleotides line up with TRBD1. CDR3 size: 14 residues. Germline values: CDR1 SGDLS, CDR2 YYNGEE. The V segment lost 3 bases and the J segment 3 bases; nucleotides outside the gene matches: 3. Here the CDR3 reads CASSAGQGGYEQYF. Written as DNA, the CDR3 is TGTGCCAGCAGCGCCGGACAGGGGGGCTACGAGCAGTACTTC.

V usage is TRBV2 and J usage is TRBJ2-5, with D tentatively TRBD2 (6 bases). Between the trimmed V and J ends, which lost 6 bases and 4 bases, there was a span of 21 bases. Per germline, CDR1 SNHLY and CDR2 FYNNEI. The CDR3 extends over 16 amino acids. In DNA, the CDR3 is TGTGCCAGCAGGGGGGGTAGACAGAGCTGGGGAGAGACCCAGTACTTC. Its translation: CASRGGRQSWGETQYF.

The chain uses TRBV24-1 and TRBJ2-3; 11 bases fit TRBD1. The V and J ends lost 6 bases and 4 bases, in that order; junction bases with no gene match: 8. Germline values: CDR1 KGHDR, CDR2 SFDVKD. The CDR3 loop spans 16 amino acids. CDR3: CATSPGTGGRPDTQYF. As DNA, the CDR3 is TGTGCCACCAGTCCCGGGACAGGGGGTAGGCCAGATACGCAGTATTTT.

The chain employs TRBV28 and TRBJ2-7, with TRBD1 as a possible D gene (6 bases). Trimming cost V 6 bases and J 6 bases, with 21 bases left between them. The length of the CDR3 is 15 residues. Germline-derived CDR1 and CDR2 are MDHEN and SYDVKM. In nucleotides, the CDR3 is TGTGCCAGCAGGGCCCAACAGGGCCTAGGTACCGAGCAGTACTTC. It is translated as CASRAQQGLGTEQYF.

In DNA, the CDR3 is TGTGCCAGCAGTTTCCCGGGGACAACTAATGAAAAACTGTTTTTT. Translation: CASSFPGTTNEKLFF. The V call is TRBV6-6, the J call TRBJ1-4; D uncertain. CDR3 size: 15 residues. Germline assignment: CDR1 MNHNY and CDR2 SVGAGI (reference sequence). With 4 bases removed from V and 0 bases from J, the gap between germline ends came to 9 bases.

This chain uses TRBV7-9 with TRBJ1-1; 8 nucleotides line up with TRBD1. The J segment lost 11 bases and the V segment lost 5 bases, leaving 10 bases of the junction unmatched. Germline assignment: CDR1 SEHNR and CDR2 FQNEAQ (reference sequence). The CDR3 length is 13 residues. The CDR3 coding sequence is TGTGCCAGCAGCAGTTCAGGGGGCCTGAACGCTTTCTTT. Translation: CASSSSGGLNAFF.

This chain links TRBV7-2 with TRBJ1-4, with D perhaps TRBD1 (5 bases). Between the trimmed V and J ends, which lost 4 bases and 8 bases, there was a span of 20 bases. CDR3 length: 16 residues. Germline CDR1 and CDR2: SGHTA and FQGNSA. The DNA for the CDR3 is TGTGCCAGCAGCTCAAAGGGGAATGGGGTTTGGGAAAAACTGTTTTTT. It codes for CASSSKGNGVWEKLFF.

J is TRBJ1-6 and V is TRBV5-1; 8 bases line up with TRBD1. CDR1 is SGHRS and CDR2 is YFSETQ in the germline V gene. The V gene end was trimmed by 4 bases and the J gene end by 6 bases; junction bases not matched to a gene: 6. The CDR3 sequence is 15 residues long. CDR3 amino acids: CASSPRTGSNSPLHF. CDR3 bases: TGCGCCAGCAGCCCCAGGACAGGGAGTAATTCACCCCTCCACTTT.

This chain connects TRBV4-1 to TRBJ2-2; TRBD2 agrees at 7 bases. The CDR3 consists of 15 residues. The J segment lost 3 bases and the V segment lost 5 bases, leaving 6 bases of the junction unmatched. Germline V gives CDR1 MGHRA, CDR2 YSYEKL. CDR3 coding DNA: TGCGCCAGCAGCTCGGAGCGGGACCACACCGGGGAGCTGTTTTTT. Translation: CASSSERDHTGELFF.

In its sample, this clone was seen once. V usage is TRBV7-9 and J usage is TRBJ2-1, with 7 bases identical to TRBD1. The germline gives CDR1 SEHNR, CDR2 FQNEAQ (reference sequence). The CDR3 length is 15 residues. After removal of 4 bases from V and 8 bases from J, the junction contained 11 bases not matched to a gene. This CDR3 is CASSSRTGPTHEQFF. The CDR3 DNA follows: TGTGCCAGCAGCTCTAGGACAGGACCGACGCATGAGCAGTTCTTC.

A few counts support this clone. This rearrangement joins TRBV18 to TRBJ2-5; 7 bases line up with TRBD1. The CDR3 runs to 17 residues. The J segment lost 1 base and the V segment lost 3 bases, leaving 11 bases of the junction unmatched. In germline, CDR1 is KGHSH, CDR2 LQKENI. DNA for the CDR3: TGTGCCAGCTCACCGCCGAGGACAGGAGTATTCCAAGAGACCCAGTACTTC. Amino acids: CASSPPRTGVFQETQYF. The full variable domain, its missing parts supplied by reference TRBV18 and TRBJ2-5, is NAGVMQNPRHLVRRRGQEARLRCSPMKGHSHVYWYRQLPEEGLKFMVYLQKENIIDESGMPKERFSAEFPKEGPSILRIQQVVRGDSAAYFCASSPPRTGVFQETQYFGPGTRLLVL.

CDR3 sequence reads: CASSHITGPSGNTIYF. CDR3 DNA: TGCGCCAGCAGCCACATTACAGGACCCTCTGGAAACACCATATATTTT. This chain connects TRBV4-1 to TRBJ1-3, with D perhaps matching TRBD1 (5 bases). The V end lost 3 bases, the J end lost 0 bases, and 12 bases lay between the germline ends. This CDR3 is 16 amino acids long. Germline V gene sequence: CDR1 MGHRA, CDR2 YSYEKL.